The 14 T cell receptor beta chains in this list originate from one sample, sequenced in a study of T cells in Graves' hyperthyroidism and ophthalmopathy. The investigators amplified TCR beta CDR3 regions from RNA transcripts. TCR CDR3 underwent first-round RT-PCR with the HTBI primer set. TCRdb re-analysed the multiplex PCR reads in MiXCR, keeping a single row per CDR3 protein. The repertoire holds a few hundred thousand distinct CDR3 sequences, with roughly 19% as singletons. Material for sequencing was blood. The receptors were sampled from a man aged 45-60 years with Graves' ophthalmopathy.

The chain recombines TRBV20-1 with TRBJ2-7; D remains ambiguous. The CDR3 runs to 16 residues. Germline CDR1 reads DFQATT; CDR2 reads SNEGSKA (reference sequence). Trimming took off 0 bases at V and 2 bases at J, with 17 bases between the two ends. CDR3 residues: CSARDQGEPYPYEQYF. The CDR3 bases are TGCAGTGCTAGAGATCAAGGAGAGCCGTACCCCTACGAGCAGTACTTC.

The chain carries TRBV14 and TRBJ2-1, with D tentatively TRBD1 or TRBD2 (5 bases each). Trimming left V 6 bases short and J 1 base short, with 25 bases between. This CDR3 has 19 residues. Germline V lookup: CDR1 SGHDN, CDR2 FVKESK. CDR3 DNA sequence: TGTGCCAGCAGGCAATTCGGTGGGACGGCAGATAGGTCCTACAATGAGCAGTTCTTC. Translating gives CASRQFGGTADRSYNEQFF.

This clonotype was recorded once. This chain connects TRBV5-1 to TRBJ2-2, with 8 nucleotides matching TRBD2. The V and J ends lost 4 bases and 4 bases, in that order; junction bases with no gene match: 9. This CDR3 has 16 residues. The germline V gene encodes CDR1 SGHRS and CDR2 YFSETQ. DNA of the CDR3: TGCGCCAGCAGCGGGGGAGCGGGAGAGGGCACCGGGGAGCTGTTTTTT. This codes for CASSGGAGEGTGELFF.

The chain employs TRBV6-1 and TRBJ1-4; 7 bases match TRBD1. The CDR3 contains 15 residues. Germline values: CDR1 MNHNS, CDR2 SASEGT. J lost 2 bases, V lost 7 bases, and 7 bases had no gene match. CDR3 nucleotides: TGTGCCAGCACGCCCACACAGGGGACTAATGAAAAACTGTTTTTT. Protein sequence: CASTPTQGTNEKLFF.

This clonotype has at least ten counts. The V gene is TRBV20-1, the J gene TRBJ2-1; tentatively, D is TRBD1 or TRBD2 (6 bases each). The CDR3 is made up of 14 amino acids. CDR1 and CDR2 (germline): DFQATT, SNEGSKA (reference sequence). V shed 3 bases and J shed 4 bases, with 13 bases lying between them. The CDR3 here is CSASRGARYNEQFF. The CDR3 DNA sequence: TGCAGTGCTAGTAGGGGGGCGAGGTACAATGAGCAGTTCTTC.

This clonotype was observed a handful of times. The chain has TRBV28 and TRBJ1-1, with a weak D call TRBD1 (6 bases). The germline CDR1 and CDR2 sequences are MDHEN and SYDVKM. Trimming removed 3 bases from V and 0 bases from J, with 11 bases in between. The CDR3 sequence is 15 residues long. This CDR3 is CASSFRGRLNTEAFF. The CDR3 nucleotides are TGTGCCAGCAGTTTTCGGGGGCGCCTGAACACTGAAGCTTTCTTT.

The genes are TRBV9 and TRBJ2-5, with TRBD1 matching 9 bases. CDR1 is SGDLS, CDR2 YYNGEE, per germline. This CDR3 region has 15 residues. Unmatched junction bases numbered 7, after V lost 3 bases and J lost 4 bases. CDR3 residues: CASSGGTGKGETQYF. The CDR3 coding sequence is TGTGCCAGCAGCGGGGGGACAGGGAAGGGAGAGACCCAGTACTTC.

In its sample, this clonotype was seen many times. V gene TRBV29-1 combines with J gene TRBJ2-5; either TRBD1 or TRBD2 may supply D (5 bases each). CDR3 length equals 12 residues. CDR1 is SQVTM and CDR2 is ANQGSEA in the germline V gene. With 3 bases removed from V and 4 bases from J, the gap between germline ends came to 9 bases. The CDR3 loop reads CSVEGGGETQYF. In nucleotides, the CDR3 is TGCAGCGTTGAGGGTGGGGGAGAGACCCAGTACTTC. Combining the CDR3 with reference TRBV29-1 and TRBJ2-5 gives the whole variable domain SAVISQKPSRDICQRGTSLTIQCQVDSQVTMMFWYRQQPGQSLTLIATANQGSEATYESGFVIDKFPISRPNLTFSTLTVSNMSPEDSSIYLCSVEGGGETQYFGPGTRLLVL.

This clonotype was recorded at least ten times. A junction boundary mismatches the germline segment, possibly from a read error. V gene TRBV19 combines with J gene TRBJ2-3, with D tentatively TRBD2 (6 bases). The length of the CDR3 is 14 residues. Germline-derived CDR1 and CDR2 are LNHDA and SQIVND (reference sequence). The CDR3 loop is CASRVAESTDTQYF. DNA of the CDR3: TGTGCTAGTAGGGTAGCGGAAAGCACAGATACGCAGTATTTT.

This clonotype came up many times. This chain uses TRBV12-3 or TRBV12-4 with TRBJ2-5; 7 bases agree with TRBD1. The V and J ends lost 3 bases and 7 bases, in that order; junction bases with no gene match: 8. The CDR3 has 14 amino acids. The CDR3 sequence is CASSFGQAESTQYF. The CDR3 DNA follows: TGTGCCAGCAGTTTCGGACAGGCCGAGTCGACCCAGTACTTC.

This clonotype came up many times. The rearrangement uses TRBV20-1 and TRBJ2-1; possibly TRBD2 for D (5 bases). Trimming stripped 4 bases from V and 0 bases from J, with 19 bases between. This CDR3 contains 17 residues. The germline V gene has CDR1 DFQATT and CDR2 SNEGSKA (reference sequence). The CDR3 here is CSATRTLGSSSYNEQFF. Written as DNA, the CDR3 is TGCAGTGCTACTAGGACTTTGGGATCCAGCTCCTACAATGAGCAGTTCTTC.

This clonotype came up a few times. The chain recombines TRBV6-1 with TRBJ1-2; tentative D call: TRBD1 (6 bases). The CDR3 contains 12 residues. Between the trimmed V and J ends, which lost 7 bases and 6 bases, there was a span of 12 bases. Germline CDR1 MNHNS, CDR2 SASEGT. DNA of the CDR3: TGTGCCAGCACCACAGGGTTGGATGGCTACACCTTC. The encoded protein is CASTTGLDGYTF.

This clonotype appeared a few times. The rearrangement uses TRBV9 and TRBJ2-1, with a tentative D call TRBD2 (6 bases). Germline CDR1 SGDLS, CDR2 YYNGEE. CDR3 size: 15 residues. V was cut by 4 bases and J by 0 bases, with 11 bases left in between. Here the CDR3 DNA reads TGTGCCAGCAGCATAGCGGTAAGCTCCTACAATGAGCAGTTCTTC. Protein: CASSIAVSSYNEQFF.

In its sample, this clonotype was seen a few times. The chain links TRBV5-1 to TRBJ2-7; no clear D. V gave up 2 bases and J gave up 6 bases, with 15 bases separating them. The germline V gene has CDR1 SGHRS and CDR2 YFSETQ. This CDR3 is built from 14 residues. In DNA form, the CDR3 reads TGCGCCAGCAGCTTCGTCCCCAACCCCTCCGAGCAGTACTTC. It yields the protein CASSFVPNPSEQYF.